This record looks at one T cell receptor beta chain sequence and its context. Its antigen is not identified. The sample is drawn from a study of T cell clones after liver transplantation. The overall study: Immunosuppression withdrawal was tried within 2 years after liver transplantation in this trial.

Produced via immunoSEQ multiplex PCR; TCRdb's table is partial and in-frame only. This table holds tens of thousands of clones, roughly 80% found once. Trimming removed 5 bases at V and 4 bases at J, with 19 bases between. The germline CDR1 and CDR2 sequences are LGHNA and YNFKEQ. This CDR3 has 16 residues. Study results and caveats: Low donor cell numbers restricted donor-reactive repertoire measurement in two subjects. Compared with third party-reactive sequences, donor-reactive ones declined more, independent of withdrawal success. Graft donor-reactive T cells may have migrated into the graft rather than being deleted.

This sequence originates from a human patient who received a liver transplant. Some T cells here may be from the graft donor. The chain has TRBV4-2 and TRBJ2-3; maybe TRBD1 (5 bases). Material: CD4+ T cells from blood, obtained at the 22-month timepoint. Here the CDR3 reads CASSSGQGESADTQYF. The CDR3 DNA reads TGTGCCAGCAGCTCCGGCCAGGGTGAGAGCGCAGATACGCAGTATTTT.